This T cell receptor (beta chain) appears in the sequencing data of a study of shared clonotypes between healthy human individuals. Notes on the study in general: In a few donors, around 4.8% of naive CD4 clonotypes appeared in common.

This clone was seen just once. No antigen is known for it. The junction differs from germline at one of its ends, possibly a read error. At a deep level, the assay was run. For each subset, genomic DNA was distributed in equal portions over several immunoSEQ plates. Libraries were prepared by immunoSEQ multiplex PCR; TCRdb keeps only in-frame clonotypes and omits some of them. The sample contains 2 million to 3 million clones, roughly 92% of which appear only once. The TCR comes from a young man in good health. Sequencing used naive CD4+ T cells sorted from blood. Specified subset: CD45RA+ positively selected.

The CDR3 nucleotides read TGTGCCAGCAGTGAAGCGTCAACCCGGTACTTC. This codes for CASSEASTRYF. The chain recombines TRBV2 with TRBJ2-5; D unclear. Germline assignment: CDR1 SNHLY and CDR2 FYNNEI. CDR3 size: 11 residues.